The 4 T cell receptor beta chains given below trace back to one sample, sequenced in a study of cytomegalovirus exposure and HLA in healthy donors. PCR was performed using 60 Vbeta and 13 Jbeta primers. Clones were read by immunoSEQ multiplex PCR, and TCRdb kept only the in-frame ones, dropping some. The table records around 94,000 clones, about 62% of them present only once. The sample consisted of PBMCs. The receptors were sampled from a man younger than 45 in good health and CMV-seronegative.

The chain recombines TRBV4-3 with TRBJ2-3; TRBD1 is a possible D gene (5 bases). The CDR3 has 13 amino acids. Germline CDR1 LGHNA, CDR2 YSLEER. Trimming shortened V by 3 bases and J by 1 base, and 5 bases separated the two germline ends. Written as DNA, the CDR3 is TGCGCCAGCAGCCACAGGGGCACAGATACGCAGTATTTT. Its translation is CASSHRGTDTQYF.

On this clone: The junction and the germline gene differ at one end; a read error may be behind it. J is TRBJ2-7 and V is TRBV5-1; the match to TRBD1 covers 10 bases. Germline V gene sequence: CDR1 SGHRS, CDR2 YFSETQ. This CDR3 has 14 amino acids. CDR3 DNA: TGCGCCAGCAGCTTGGGACAGGGGGCCACCGAGCAGCACTTC. Protein sequence: CASSLGQGATEQHF.

The chain combines TRBV29-1 with TRBJ2-5; a possible D gene is TRBD1 (7 bases). CDR3 length: 13 residues. The germline V gene has CDR1 SQVTM and CDR2 ANQGSEA. The V and J ends lost 4 bases and 5 bases respectively, with 14 bases between them. The CDR3 protein is CSVGRGQTETQYF. The CDR3 DNA sequence: TGCAGCGTTGGGAGGGGGCAGACGGAGACCCAGTACTTC.

The CDR3 DNA is TGCGCCAGCAGCCAAGTTGGAAACAGGGTCCACGAAAAACTGTTTTTT. Translating gives CASSQVGNRVHEKLFF. V usage is TRBV4-3 and J usage is TRBJ1-4; D possibly corresponds to TRBD1 (6 bases). This CDR3 spans 16 amino acids. Germline lookup yields CDR1 LGHNA and CDR2 YSLEER. The germline V and J ends were trimmed by 1 base and 8 bases, with 17 bases remaining between them.